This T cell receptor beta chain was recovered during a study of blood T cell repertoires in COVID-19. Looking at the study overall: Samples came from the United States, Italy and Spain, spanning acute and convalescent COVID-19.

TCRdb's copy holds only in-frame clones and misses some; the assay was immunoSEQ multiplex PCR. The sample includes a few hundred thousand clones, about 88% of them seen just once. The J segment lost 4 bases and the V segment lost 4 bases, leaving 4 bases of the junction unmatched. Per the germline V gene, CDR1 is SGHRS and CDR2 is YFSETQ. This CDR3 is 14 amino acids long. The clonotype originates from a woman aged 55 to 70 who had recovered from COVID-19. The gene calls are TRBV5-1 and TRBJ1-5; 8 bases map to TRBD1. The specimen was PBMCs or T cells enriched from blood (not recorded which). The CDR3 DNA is TGCGCCAGCAGCCATACAGGGGGTAATCAGCCCCAGCATTTT. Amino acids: CASSHTGGNQPQHF.